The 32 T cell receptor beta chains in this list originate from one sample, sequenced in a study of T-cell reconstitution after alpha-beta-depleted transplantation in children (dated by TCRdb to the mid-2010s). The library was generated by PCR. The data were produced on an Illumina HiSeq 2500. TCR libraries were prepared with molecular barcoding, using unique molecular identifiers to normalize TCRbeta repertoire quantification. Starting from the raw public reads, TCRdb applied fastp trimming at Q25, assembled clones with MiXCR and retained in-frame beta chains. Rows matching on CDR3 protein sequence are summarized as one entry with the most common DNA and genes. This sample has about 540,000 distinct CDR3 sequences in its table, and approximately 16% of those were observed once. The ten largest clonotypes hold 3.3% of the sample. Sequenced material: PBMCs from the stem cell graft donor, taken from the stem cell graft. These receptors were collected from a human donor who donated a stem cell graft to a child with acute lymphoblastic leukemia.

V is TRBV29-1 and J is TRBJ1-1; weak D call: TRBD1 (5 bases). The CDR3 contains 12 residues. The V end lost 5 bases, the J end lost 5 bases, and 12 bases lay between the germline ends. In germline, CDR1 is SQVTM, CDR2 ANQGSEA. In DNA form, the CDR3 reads TGCAGCGTTCATACCGGGGGGACTGAAGCTTTCTTT. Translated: CSVHTGGTEAFF.

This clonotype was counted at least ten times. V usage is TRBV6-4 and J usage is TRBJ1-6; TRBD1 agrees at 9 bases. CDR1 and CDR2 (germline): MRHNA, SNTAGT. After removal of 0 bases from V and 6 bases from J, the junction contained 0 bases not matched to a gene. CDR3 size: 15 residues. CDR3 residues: CASSDSTGGNSPLHF. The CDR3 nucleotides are TGTGCCAGCAGTGACTCGACAGGGGGTAATTCACCCCTCCACTTT.

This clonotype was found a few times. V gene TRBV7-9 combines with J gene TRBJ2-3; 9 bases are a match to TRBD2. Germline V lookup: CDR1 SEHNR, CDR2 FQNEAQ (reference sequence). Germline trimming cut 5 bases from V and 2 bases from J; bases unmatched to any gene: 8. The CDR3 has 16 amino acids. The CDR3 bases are TGTGCCAGCAGCGACCGACTAGCGGTCAACACAGATACGCAGTATTTT. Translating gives CASSDRLAVNTDTQYF.

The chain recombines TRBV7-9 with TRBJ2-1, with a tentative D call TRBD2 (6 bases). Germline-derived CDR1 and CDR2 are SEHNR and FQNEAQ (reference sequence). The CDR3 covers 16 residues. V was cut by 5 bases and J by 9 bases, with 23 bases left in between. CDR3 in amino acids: CASSPDGAGPLGEQFF. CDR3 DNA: TGTGCCAGCAGCCCAGACGGGGCGGGACCCCTTGGTGAGCAGTTCTTC.

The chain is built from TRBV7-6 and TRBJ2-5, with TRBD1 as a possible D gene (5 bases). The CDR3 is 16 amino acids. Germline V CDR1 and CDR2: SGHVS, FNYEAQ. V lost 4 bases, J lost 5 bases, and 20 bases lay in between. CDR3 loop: CASSYWTTSQTETQYF. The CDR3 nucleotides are TGTGCCAGCAGCTATTGGACAACCTCCCAAACGGAGACCCAGTACTTC.

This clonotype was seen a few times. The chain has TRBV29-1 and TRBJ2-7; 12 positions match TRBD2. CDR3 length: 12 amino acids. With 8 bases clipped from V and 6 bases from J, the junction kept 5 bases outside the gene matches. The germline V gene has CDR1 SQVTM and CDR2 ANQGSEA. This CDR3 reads CSFRTSGTEQYF. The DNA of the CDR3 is TGCAGCTTCCGGACTAGCGGGACCGAGCAGTACTTC.

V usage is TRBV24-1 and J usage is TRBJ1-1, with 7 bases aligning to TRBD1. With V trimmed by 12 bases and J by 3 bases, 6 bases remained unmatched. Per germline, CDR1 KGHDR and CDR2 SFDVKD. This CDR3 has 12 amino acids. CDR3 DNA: TGTGCCGCACGGACAGGCGACACTGAAGCTTTCTTT. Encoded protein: CAARTGDTEAFF.

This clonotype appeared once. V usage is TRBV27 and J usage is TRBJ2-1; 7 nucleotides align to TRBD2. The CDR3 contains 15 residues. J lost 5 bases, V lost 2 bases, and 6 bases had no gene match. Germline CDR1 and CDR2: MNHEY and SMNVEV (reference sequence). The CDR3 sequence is CASSLEAGPDNEQFF. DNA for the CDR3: TGTGCCAGCAGTTTAGAAGCGGGACCGGACAATGAGCAGTTCTTC.

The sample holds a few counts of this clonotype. CDR3 residues: CASSQDSVASYEQYF. The CDR3 nucleotides read TGTGCCAGCAGCCAAGATTCGGTAGCGTCCTACGAGCAGTACTTC. The chain uses TRBV3-1 and TRBJ2-7; tentatively, D is TRBD2 (5 bases). Germline loops: CDR1 LGHDT, CDR2 YNNKEL (reference sequence). Trimming removed 0 bases at V and 1 base at J, with 10 bases between. The CDR3 extends over 15 amino acids.

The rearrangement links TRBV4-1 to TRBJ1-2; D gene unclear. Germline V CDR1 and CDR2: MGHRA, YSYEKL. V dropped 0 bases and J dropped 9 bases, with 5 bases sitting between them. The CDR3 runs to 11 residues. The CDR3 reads CASSQDLRYTF. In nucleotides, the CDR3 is TGCGCCAGCAGCCAAGACCTTCGCTACACCTTC.

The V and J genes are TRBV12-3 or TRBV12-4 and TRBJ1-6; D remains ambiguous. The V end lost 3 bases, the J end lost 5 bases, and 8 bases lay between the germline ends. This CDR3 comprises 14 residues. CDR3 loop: CASSLVGDNSPLHF. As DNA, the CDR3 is TGTGCCAGCAGTTTGGTCGGAGATAATTCACCCCTCCACTTT.

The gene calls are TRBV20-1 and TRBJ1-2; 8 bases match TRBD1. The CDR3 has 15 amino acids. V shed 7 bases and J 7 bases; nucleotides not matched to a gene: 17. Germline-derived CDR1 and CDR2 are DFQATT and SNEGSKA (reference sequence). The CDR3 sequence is CSVQPVRQGAGGYTF. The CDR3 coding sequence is TGCAGTGTCCAACCCGTGAGGCAGGGGGCAGGTGGCTACACCTTC.

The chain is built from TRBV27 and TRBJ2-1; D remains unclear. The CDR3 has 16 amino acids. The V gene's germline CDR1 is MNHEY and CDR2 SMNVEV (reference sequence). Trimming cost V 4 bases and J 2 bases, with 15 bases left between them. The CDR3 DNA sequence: TGTGCCAGCAGTTCCCCACGGGTAATACCCTACAATGAGCAGTTCTTC. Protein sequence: CASSSPRVIPYNEQFF.

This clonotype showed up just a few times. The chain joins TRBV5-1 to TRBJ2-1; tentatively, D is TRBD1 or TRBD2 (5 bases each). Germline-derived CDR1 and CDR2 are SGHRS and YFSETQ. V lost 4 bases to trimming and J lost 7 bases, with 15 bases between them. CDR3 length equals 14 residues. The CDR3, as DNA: TGCGCCAGCAGCCAGGGAGCCTTTGGGAATGAGCAGTTCTTC. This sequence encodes CASSQGAFGNEQFF.

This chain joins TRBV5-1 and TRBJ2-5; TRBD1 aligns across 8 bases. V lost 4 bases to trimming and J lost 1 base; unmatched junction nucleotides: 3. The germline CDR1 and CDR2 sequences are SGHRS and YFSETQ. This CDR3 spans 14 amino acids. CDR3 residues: CASSVTGAQETQYF. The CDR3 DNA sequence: TGCGCCAGCAGCGTGACAGGGGCCCAAGAGACCCAGTACTTC.

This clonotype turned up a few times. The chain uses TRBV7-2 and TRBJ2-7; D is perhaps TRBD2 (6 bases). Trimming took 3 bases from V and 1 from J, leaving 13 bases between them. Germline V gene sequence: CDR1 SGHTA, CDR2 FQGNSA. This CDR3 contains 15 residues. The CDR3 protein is CASSLGRDLSYEQYF. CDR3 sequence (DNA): TGTGCCAGCAGCTTGGGTCGGGACTTATCCTACGAGCAGTACTTC.

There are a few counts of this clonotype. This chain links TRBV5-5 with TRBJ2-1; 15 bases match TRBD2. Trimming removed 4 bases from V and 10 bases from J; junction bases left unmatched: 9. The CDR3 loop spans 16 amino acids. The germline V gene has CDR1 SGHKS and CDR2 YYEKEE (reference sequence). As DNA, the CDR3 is TGTGCCAGCAGCCCCTGGACTAGCGGGAGGGCCAACGAGCAGTTCTTC. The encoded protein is CASSPWTSGRANEQFF. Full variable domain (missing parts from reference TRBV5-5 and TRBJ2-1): DAGVTQSPTHLIKTRGQQVTLRCSPISGHKSVSWYQQVLGQGPQFIFQYYEKEERGRGNFPDRFSARQFPNYSSELNVNALLLGDSALYLCASSPWTSGRANEQFFGPGTRLTVL.

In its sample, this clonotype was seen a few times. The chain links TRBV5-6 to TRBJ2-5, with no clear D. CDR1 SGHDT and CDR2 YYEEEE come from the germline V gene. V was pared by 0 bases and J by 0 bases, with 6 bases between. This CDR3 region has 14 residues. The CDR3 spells CASSLVGDQETQYF. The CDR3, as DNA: TGTGCCAGCAGCTTGGTTGGCGACCAAGAGACCCAGTACTTC. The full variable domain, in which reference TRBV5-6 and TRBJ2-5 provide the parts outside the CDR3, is DAGVTQSPTHLIKTRGQQVTLRCSPKSGHDTVSWYQQALGQGPQFIFQYYEEEERQRGNFPDRFSGHQFPNYSSELNVNALLLGDSALYLCASSLVGDQETQYFGPGTRLLVL.

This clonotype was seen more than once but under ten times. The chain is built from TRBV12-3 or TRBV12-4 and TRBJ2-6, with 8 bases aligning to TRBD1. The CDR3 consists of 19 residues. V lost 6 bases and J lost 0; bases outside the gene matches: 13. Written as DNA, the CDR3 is TGTGCCAGCAGCAAACCGACAGGGGCGAAGAGCTCTGGGGCCAACGTCCTGACTTTC. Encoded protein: CASSKPTGAKSSGANVLTF.

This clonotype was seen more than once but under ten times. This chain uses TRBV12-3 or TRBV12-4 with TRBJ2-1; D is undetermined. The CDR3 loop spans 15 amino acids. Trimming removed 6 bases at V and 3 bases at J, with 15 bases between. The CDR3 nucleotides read TGTGCCAGCAGCCGCCGCGGCCAACTCTACAATGAGCAGTTCTTC. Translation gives CASSRRGQLYNEQFF.

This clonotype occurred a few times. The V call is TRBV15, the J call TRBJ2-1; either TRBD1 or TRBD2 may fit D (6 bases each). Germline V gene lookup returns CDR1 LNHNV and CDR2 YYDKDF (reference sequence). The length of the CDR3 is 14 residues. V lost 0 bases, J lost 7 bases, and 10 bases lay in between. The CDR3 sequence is CATSRDRRGNEQFF. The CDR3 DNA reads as TGTGCCACCAGCAGAGACCGGAGGGGGAATGAGCAGTTCTTC.

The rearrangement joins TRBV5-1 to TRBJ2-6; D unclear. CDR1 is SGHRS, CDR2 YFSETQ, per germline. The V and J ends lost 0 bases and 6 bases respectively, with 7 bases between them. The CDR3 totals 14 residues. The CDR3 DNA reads TGCGCCAGCAGCTTGGCTACTGCGGCCAACGTCCTGACTTTC. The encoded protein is CASSLATAANVLTF.

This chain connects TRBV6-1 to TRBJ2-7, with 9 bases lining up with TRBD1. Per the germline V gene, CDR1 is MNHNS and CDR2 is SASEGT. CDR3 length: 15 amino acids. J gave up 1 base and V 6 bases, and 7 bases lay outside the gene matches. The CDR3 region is CASRPGQGRSYEQYF. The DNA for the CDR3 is TGTGCCAGCAGACCAGGACAGGGGCGATCCTACGAGCAGTACTTC.

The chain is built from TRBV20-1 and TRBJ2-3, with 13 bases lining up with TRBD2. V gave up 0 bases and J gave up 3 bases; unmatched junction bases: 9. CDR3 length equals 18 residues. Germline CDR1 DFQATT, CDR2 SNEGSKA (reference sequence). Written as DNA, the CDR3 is TGCAGTGCTAGAGATCTGGGGACTAGCGGGAATCCTACAGATACGCAGTATTTT. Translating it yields CSARDLGTSGNPTDTQYF.

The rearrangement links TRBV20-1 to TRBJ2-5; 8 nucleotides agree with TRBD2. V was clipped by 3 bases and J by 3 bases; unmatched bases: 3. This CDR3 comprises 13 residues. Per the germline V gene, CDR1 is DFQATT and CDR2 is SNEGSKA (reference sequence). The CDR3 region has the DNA TGCAGTGCTAGGTTAGCGGGAAAAGAGACCCAGTACTTC. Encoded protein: CSARLAGKETQYF.

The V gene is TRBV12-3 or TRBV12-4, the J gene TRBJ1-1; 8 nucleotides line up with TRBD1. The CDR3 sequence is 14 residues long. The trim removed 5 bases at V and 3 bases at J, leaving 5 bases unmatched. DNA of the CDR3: TGTGCCAGCAGTGCCCAGGGGGCATACACTGAAGCTTTCTTT. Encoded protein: CASSAQGAYTEAFF.

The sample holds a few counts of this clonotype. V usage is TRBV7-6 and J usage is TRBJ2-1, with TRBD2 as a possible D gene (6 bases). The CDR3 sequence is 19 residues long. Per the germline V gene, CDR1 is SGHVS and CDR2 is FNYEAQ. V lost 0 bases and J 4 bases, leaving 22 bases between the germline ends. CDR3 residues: CASSLASHPSAYGYNEQFF. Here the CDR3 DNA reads TGTGCCAGCAGCTTAGCTTCTCATCCTAGCGCCTACGGATACAATGAGCAGTTCTTC.

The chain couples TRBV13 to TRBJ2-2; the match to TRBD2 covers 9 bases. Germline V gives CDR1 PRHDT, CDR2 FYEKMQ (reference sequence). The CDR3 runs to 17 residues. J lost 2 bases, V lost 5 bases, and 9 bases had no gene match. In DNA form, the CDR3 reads TGTGCCAGCAGCCATATGACTAGCGGCTATAACACCGGGGAGCTGTTTTTT. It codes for CASSHMTSGYNTGELFF.

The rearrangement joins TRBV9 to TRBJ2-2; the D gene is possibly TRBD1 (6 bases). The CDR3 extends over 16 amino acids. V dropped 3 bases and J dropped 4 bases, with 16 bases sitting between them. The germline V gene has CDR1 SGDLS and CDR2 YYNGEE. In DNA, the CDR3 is TGTGCCAGCAGCGGCCAACAGGGAATCGGCACCGGGGAGCTGTTTTTT. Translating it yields CASSGQQGIGTGELFF.

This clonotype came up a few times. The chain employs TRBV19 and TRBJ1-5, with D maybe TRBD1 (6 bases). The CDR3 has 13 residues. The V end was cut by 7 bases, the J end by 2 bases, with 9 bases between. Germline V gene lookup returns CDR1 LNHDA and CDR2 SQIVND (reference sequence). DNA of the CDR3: TGTGCCAGTAAGGGGGAGGGCAATCAGCCCCAGCATTTT. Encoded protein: CASKGEGNQPQHF. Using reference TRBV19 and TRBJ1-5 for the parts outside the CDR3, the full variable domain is DGGITQSPKYLFRKEGQNVTLSCEQNLNHDAMYWYRQDPGQGLRLIYYSQIVNDFQKGDIAEGYSVSREKKESFPLTVTSAQKNPTAFYLCASKGEGNQPQHFGDGTRLSIL.

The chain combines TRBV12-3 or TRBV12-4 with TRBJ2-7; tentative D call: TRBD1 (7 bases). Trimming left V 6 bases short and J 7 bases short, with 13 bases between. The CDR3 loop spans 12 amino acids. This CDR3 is CASRGGAGEQYF. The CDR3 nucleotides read TGTGCCAGCAGAGGGGGCGCGGGGGAGCAGTACTTC.

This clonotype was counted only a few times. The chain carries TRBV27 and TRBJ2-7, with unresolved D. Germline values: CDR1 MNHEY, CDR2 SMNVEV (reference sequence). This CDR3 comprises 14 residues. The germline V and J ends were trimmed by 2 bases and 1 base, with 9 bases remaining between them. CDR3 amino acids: CASSLRSFSYEQYF. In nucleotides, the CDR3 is TGTGCCAGCAGTTTAAGGTCCTTTTCCTACGAGCAGTACTTC.